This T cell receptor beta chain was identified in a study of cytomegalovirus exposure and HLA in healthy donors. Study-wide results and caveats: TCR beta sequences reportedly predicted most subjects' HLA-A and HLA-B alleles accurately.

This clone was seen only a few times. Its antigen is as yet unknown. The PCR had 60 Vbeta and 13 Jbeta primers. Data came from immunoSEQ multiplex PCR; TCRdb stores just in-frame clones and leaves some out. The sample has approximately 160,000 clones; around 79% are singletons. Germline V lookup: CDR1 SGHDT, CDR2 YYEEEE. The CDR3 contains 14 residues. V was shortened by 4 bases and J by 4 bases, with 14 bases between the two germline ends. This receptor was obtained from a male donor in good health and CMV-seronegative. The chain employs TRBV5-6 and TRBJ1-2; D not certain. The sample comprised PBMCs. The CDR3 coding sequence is TGTGCCAGCAGCGCCCGGGGAGGGCGCTATGGCTACACCTTC. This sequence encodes CASSARGGRYGYTF.